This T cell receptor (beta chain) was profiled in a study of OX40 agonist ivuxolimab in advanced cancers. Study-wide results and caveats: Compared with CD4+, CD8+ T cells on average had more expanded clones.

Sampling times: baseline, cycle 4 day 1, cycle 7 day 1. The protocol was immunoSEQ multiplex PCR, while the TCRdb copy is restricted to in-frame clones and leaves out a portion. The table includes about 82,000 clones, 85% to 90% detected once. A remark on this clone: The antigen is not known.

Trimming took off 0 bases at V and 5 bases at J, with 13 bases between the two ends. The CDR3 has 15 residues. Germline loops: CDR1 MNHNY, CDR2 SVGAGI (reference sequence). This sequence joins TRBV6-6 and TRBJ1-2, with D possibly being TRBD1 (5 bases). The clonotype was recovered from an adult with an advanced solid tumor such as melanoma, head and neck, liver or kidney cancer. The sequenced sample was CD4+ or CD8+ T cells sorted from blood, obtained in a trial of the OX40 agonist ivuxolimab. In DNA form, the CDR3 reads TGTGCCAGCAGTTACTCGAATAAAGCAGGGTATGGCTACACCTTC. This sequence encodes CASSYSNKAGYGYTF.